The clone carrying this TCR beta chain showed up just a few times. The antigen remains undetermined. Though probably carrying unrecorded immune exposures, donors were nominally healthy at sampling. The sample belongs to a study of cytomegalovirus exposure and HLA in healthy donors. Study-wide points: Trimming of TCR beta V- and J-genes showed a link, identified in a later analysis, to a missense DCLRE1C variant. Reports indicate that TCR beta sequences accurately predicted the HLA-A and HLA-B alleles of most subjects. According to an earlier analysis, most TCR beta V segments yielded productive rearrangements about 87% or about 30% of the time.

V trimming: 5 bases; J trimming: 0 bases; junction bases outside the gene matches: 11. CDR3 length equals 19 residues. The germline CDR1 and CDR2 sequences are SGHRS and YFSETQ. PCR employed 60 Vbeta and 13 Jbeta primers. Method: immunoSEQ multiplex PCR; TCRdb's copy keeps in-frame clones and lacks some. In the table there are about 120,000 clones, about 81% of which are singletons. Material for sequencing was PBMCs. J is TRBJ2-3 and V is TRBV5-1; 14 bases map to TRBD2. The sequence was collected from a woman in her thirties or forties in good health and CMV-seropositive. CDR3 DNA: TGCGCCAGCAGGGCGCGCGGGACTAGCGGGGGTACTAGCACAGATACGCAGTATTTT. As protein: CASRARGTSGGTSTDTQYF.